This TCR beta chain was identified during a study of CD8 T cells in ankylosing spondylitis (dated by TCRdb to about 2017). A note on the overall study: The study set out to find disease-linked TCR variants by profiling T cell receptor beta repertoires in ankylosing spondylitis patients and healthy donors. The whole study cohort included 108 healthy donors and around 24 ankylosing spondylitis patients. Peripheral blood was sampled, and synovial fluid was additionally collected from ankylosing spondylitis patients. Broader findings and caveats from the paper: In peripheral blood, the disease-linked clones were found at relatively low frequencies and had a CD8+ phenotype. Blood from ankylosing spondylitis patients appeared to be characterized by a TCR beta motif made up of fewer than ten highly homologous amino acid variants. The disease-linked clones were reported as significantly enriched in matched synovial fluid samples from ankylosing spondylitis patients. Some motif variants were previously reported in synovial fluid and blood of reactive arthritis patients, suggesting common disease-initiation mechanisms.

This clonotype was seen at least ten times. Its binding antigen is unknown. Base qualities were left out, and no much larger clone turns up one base away. Sequences SGDLS (CDR1) and YYNGEE (CDR2) are obtained from the germline V gene. The CDR3 has 14 amino acids, counting the end cysteine and phenylalanine. Of the read, only the CDR3 DNA is kept; its 42 bases are in frame from base 1. Deletion took 6 bases off V and 4 bases off J, with a span of 14 bases between the germline ends. TCRdb records Illumina HiSeq 2500 as the sequencer. Quantitative 5'-RACE with molecular barcodes was used to prepare TCR beta libraries. The source study handled its data this way. To identify disease-linked TCR variants, a new computational method was used, one built on a probabilistic model of VDJ rearrangement. TCRdb reanalyzed the raw reads on its own, using fastp at Q25 for trimming and MiXCR for clone calling, and kept in-frame beta chains. When rows share a CDR3 protein, they turn into one entry using the most common DNA and genes. TCRdb, rather than the study authors, made the V and J calls. A total of around 27,000 distinct CDR3 sequences appear in this sample, less than 3% of them only once. Clones ranked in the top ten supply 7% to 8% of the sample.

Sequenced: blood, either unsorted or a sorted T cell fraction (not recorded which). This sequence was found in a female donor with ankylosing spondylitis or in good health (not recorded which). This chain joins TRBV9 to TRBJ2-1; the D element might be TRBD1 or TRBD2, as each aligns at 5 bases. DNA sequence: TGTGCCAGCAATCCGGGGACCTTTTACAATGAGCAGTTCTTC. The encoded protein is CASNPGTFYNEQFF. The CDR3, completed at both ends by the reference TRBV9 and TRBJ2-1 genes, gives the full variable domain DSGVTQTPKHLITATGQRVTLRCSPRSGDLSVYWYQQSLDQGLQFLIQYYNGEERAKGNILERFSAQQFPDLHSELNLSSLELGDSALYFCASNPGTFYNEQFFGPGTRLTVL.